These 26 T cell receptor beta chains were all obtained from the same sample, sequenced in a study of technical replicates of blood from several donors. The data were produced by immunoSEQ multiplex PCR, yet TCRdb's version contains in-frame clones alone and is incomplete. The sample shows about 76,000 clones, about 86% of them seen only once. The sample taken for sequencing was PBMCs. The receptors were sampled from a human donor in good health. Some clones in this sample may be carry-over from other donors' samples.

The chain employs TRBV18 and TRBJ2-2, with D perhaps TRBD1 (6 bases). The CDR3 length is 16 residues. Trimming removed 4 bases from V and 7 bases from J, with 19 bases in between. Germline CDR1 and CDR2: KGHSH and LQKENI. The chain's CDR3 is CASSRSSGTTIGELFF. The CDR3 DNA reads TGTGCCAGCTCACGATCCTCCGGGACAACGATCGGGGAGCTGTTTTTT.

The rearrangement links TRBV6-5 to TRBJ1-5; tentative D call: TRBD1 (6 bases). V was shortened by 6 bases and J by 0 bases, with 12 bases between the two germline ends. The CDR3 totals 15 residues. From germline, CDR1 is MNHEY and CDR2 SVGAGI. The chain's CDR3 is CASRPDRNSNQPQHF. The DNA for the CDR3 is TGTGCCAGCAGACCGGACAGAAATAGCAATCAGCCCCAGCATTTT.

The gene calls are TRBV4-2 and TRBJ1-2, with 9 bases lining up with TRBD1. V gave up 5 bases and J gave up 4 bases; unmatched junction bases: 8. CDR1 LGHNA and CDR2 YNFKEQ come from the germline V gene. The CDR3 loop spans 15 amino acids. The DNA for the CDR3 is TGTGCCAGCAGCTTAACGGACAGGGGTGGCTATGGCTACACCTTC. Translated, it gives CASSLTDRGGYGYTF.

The chain employs TRBV6-1 and TRBJ1-5; 9 nucleotides align to TRBD1. From germline, CDR1 is MNHNS and CDR2 SASEGT. This CDR3 comprises 18 residues. V gave up 0 bases and J gave up 3 bases; unmatched junction bases: 9. CDR3 in amino acids: CASSEALSRTGANQPQHF. DNA for the CDR3: TGTGCCAGCAGTGAAGCGCTATCAAGGACAGGGGCCAATCAGCCCCAGCATTTT.

Details on this clone: A junction boundary mismatches the germline segment, possibly from a read error. V usage is TRBV7-3 and J usage is TRBJ2-1; a possible D gene is TRBD2 (6 bases). This CDR3 contains 15 residues. Germline lookup yields CDR1 SGHTA and CDR2 FQGTGA. The CDR3 nucleotides are TGTGCCAGCAGCGGTGGCGGGGCCTCCAACAATGAGCAGTTCTTC. It translates to CASSGGGASNNEQFF.

This rearrangement joins TRBV2 to TRBJ1-4, with a possible D match to TRBD1 (6 bases). Trimming pared 6 bases from V and 0 bases from J, leaving 11 bases between. The CDR3 extends over 15 amino acids. Germline V gene lookup returns CDR1 SNHLY and CDR2 FYNNEI. CDR3: CASREDSATNEKLFF. CDR3 coding DNA: TGTGCCAGCAGGGAGGACAGTGCAACTAATGAAAAACTGTTTTTT.

The CDR3 protein is CASSPTSGPYNEQFF. The CDR3 DNA reads as TGTGCCAGCAGTCCCACTAGCGGACCATACAATGAGCAGTTCTTC. This chain joins TRBV5-4 and TRBJ2-1; the match to TRBD2 covers 8 bases. Germline trimming cut 5 bases from V and 4 bases from J; bases unmatched to any gene: 8. The CDR3 is 15 amino acids. Germline CDR1 reads SGHNT; CDR2 reads YYREEE (reference sequence).

V is TRBV9 and J is TRBJ2-1; no firm D call. The V gene lost 0 bases and the J gene lost 1 base, with 5 bases spanning the gap. Per the germline V gene, CDR1 is SGDLS and CDR2 is YYNGEE. This CDR3 is built from 14 residues. The CDR3 sequence: CASSVEASYNEQFF. Here the CDR3 DNA reads TGTGCCAGCAGCGTAGAAGCTTCCTACAATGAGCAGTTCTTC.

V gene TRBV2 combines with J gene TRBJ1-2; TRBD1 agrees at 7 bases. The V segment lost 8 bases and the J segment 8 bases; nucleotides outside the gene matches: 11. The CDR3 contains 13 residues. The germline CDR1 and CDR2 sequences are SNHLY and FYNNEI. The CDR3 is CASGTDTFEGYTF. The CDR3 DNA reads TGTGCCAGCGGGACAGACACTTTCGAAGGCTACACCTTC.

V is TRBV18 and J is TRBJ2-7, with TRBD2 matching over 9 bases. This CDR3 comprises 18 residues. CDR1 KGHSH and CDR2 LQKENI come from the germline V gene. Trimming took 2 bases from V and 5 from J; bases not matched to a gene: 16. In DNA, the CDR3 is TGTGCCAGCTCACCATTCCCCGGAGCTAGCGGGACGCGGCACGAGCAGTACTTC. It is translated as CASSPFPGASGTRHEQYF.

The V and J genes are TRBV14 and TRBJ1-1; the D is unclear. The CDR3 runs to 13 residues. Per the germline V gene, CDR1 is SGHDN and CDR2 is FVKESK. Trimming cost V 0 bases and J 4 bases, with 6 bases left between them. The CDR3 nucleotides read TGTGCCAGCAGCCAAGACTCCTCCACTGAAGCTTTCTTT. This gives the protein CASSQDSSTEAFF.

V and J are TRBV4-2 and TRBJ2-1; D unresolved. The CDR3 is made up of 16 amino acids. Germline CDR1 and CDR2: LGHNA and YNFKEQ. V was trimmed by 2 bases and J by 0 bases, leaving 11 bases between them. The CDR3 protein is CASSQWRPSSYNEQFF. CDR3 nucleotide sequence: TGTGCCAGCAGCCAATGGCGCCCTAGCTCCTACAATGAGCAGTTCTTC.

The chain uses TRBV6-5 and TRBJ2-5; possible D gene TRBD1, 7 bases. The CDR3 contains 15 residues. Trimming stripped 4 bases from V and 0 bases from J, with 12 bases between. The germline V gene encodes CDR1 MNHEY and CDR2 SVGAGI. This CDR3 reads CASSSAGGHQETQYF. The CDR3 region has the DNA TGTGCCAGCAGTTCAGCAGGGGGGCACCAAGAGACCCAGTACTTC.

The chain links TRBV7-6 to TRBJ2-7; 8 bases match TRBD2. CDR1 is SGHVS and CDR2 is FNYEAQ in the germline V gene. The CDR3 extends over 15 amino acids. V lost 0 bases and J lost 4; bases outside the gene matches: 5. This chain's CDR3 is CASSLAQRERYEQYF. The CDR3 coding sequence is TGTGCCAGCAGCTTAGCCCAGCGGGAGAGGTACGAGCAGTACTTC. The variable domain in full, with the rest retrieved from reference TRBV7-6 and TRBJ2-7, is GAGVSQSPRYKVTKRGQDVALRCDPISGHVSLYWYRQALGQGPEFLTYFNYEAQQDKSGLPNDRFSAERPEGSISTLTIQRTEQRDSAMYRCASSLAQRERYEQYFGPGTRLTVT.

J is TRBJ2-3 and V is TRBV9, with D possibly being TRBD2 (5 bases). V lost 3 bases and J lost 6, with 8 bases in between. The CDR3 runs 12 residues. Looked up from germline, CDR1 is SGDLS and CDR2 is YYNGEE. The DNA for the CDR3 is TGTGCCAGCAGCGACTGGGAGGATACGCAGTATTTT. Translating it yields CASSDWEDTQYF.

The V gene is TRBV7-9, the J gene TRBJ1-2; D gene ambiguous. Germline V gene lookup returns CDR1 SEHNR and CDR2 FQNEAQ (reference sequence). V was pared by 4 bases and J by 2 bases, with 11 bases between. The CDR3 covers 14 residues. This chain's CDR3 is CASSSRAANYGYTF. The CDR3 DNA reads as TGTGCCAGCAGCTCGCGGGCGGCAAACTATGGCTACACCTTC.

The V and J genes are TRBV13 and TRBJ2-7; tentative D call: TRBD1 (6 bases). CDR3 length: 14 amino acids. The germline V gene encodes CDR1 PRHDT and CDR2 FYEKMQ (reference sequence). The V gene lost 4 bases and the J gene lost 3 bases, with 13 bases spanning the gap. The CDR3 region is CASSSRQEIYEQYF. The CDR3 coding sequence is TGTGCCAGCAGCTCCCGACAGGAAATCTACGAGCAGTACTTC.

This clone is judged medium-sized. This specimen includes other DNA sequences encoding the same CDR3. V usage is TRBV5-1 and J usage is TRBJ1-1; D unclear. The V gene's germline CDR1 is SGHRS and CDR2 YFSETQ. CDR3 length: 14 residues. The germline V and J ends were trimmed by 0 bases and 3 bases, with 9 bases remaining between them. The CDR3 DNA is TGCGCCAGCAGCTTGGCCGGCGGGTACACTGAAGCTTTCTTT. Residues: CASSLAGGYTEAFF.

V and J are TRBV19 and TRBJ1-5; D might be TRBD1 (6 bases). Germline CDR1 and CDR2: LNHDA and SQIVND (reference sequence). The CDR3 has 14 amino acids. The V gene lost 2 bases and the J gene lost 6 bases, with 11 bases spanning the gap. This chain's CDR3 is CASSIRGGGQPQHF. Here the CDR3 DNA reads TGTGCCAGTAGTATAAGGGGAGGGGGTCAGCCCCAGCATTTT.

This clone is medium-sized (0.01 to 0.1%) within its sample. The V gene is TRBV11-2, the J gene TRBJ2-1, with 14 bases identical to TRBD2. The CDR3 covers 19 residues. Trimming at V came to 5 bases and at J to 12 bases, leaving 21 bases not matched to a gene. Germline-derived CDR1 and CDR2 are SGHAT and FQNNGV. DNA of the CDR3: TGTGCCAGCAGCGATAGTTGGGGTATTAGGACTAGCGGGGGGAAGGGGCAGTTCTTC. It specifies CASSDSWGIRTSGGKGQFF.

Note on this clone: The sample has other DNA sequences that encode this CDR3 too. This chain links TRBV2 with TRBJ1-5, with 8 bases identical to TRBD1. Trimming at V came to 3 bases and at J to 2 bases, leaving 6 bases not matched to a gene. Germline CDR1 and CDR2: SNHLY and FYNNEI. This CDR3 is 16 amino acids long. CDR3 sequence reads: CASSDSTGGGNQPQHF. The DNA for the CDR3 is TGTGCCAGCAGTGACAGCACAGGGGGAGGCAATCAGCCCCAGCATTTT.

A single count supports this clone. The chain carries TRBV2 and TRBJ2-7; 9 nucleotides agree with TRBD1. The CDR3 extends over 13 amino acids. V lost 4 bases and J lost 6; bases outside the gene matches: 4. Germline V gene data show CDR1 as SNHLY and CDR2 as FYNNEI. The DNA of the CDR3 is TGTGCCAGCAGTGGGGACAGGGTAAGCGAGCAGTACTTC. Translation gives CASSGDRVSEQYF. The full variable domain, with the rest looked up from reference TRBV2 and TRBJ2-7, is EPEVTQTPSHQVTQMGQEVILRCVPISNHLYFYWYRQILGQKVEFLVSFYNNEISEKSEIFDDQFSVERPDGSNFTLKIRSTKLEDSAMYFCASSGDRVSEQYFGPGTRLTVT.

The gene calls are TRBV7-8 and TRBJ2-2; D may be TRBD2 (5 bases). Trimming took 3 bases from V and 5 from J, leaving 7 bases between them. Germline V CDR1 and CDR2: SGHVS, FQNEAQ. This CDR3 region has 13 residues. Written as DNA, the CDR3 is TGTGCCAGCAGCTTCCGGGATACCGGGGAGCTGTTTTTT. It translates to CASSFRDTGELFF. Supplemented by reference TRBV7-8 and TRBJ2-2, the full variable domain reads GAGVSQSPRYKVAKRGQDVALRCDPISGHVSLFWYQQALGQGPEFLTYFQNEAQLDKSGLPSDRFFAERPEGSVSTLKIQRTQQEDSAVYLCASSFRDTGELFFGEGSRLTVL.

The chain couples TRBV6-1 to TRBJ2-7; D may be TRBD1 (6 bases). V shed 4 bases and J shed 1 base, with 8 bases lying between them. Germline loops: CDR1 MNHNS, CDR2 SASEGT. The CDR3 length is 13 residues. For the CDR3, the DNA is TGTGCCAGCAGTGTACAGGGATCCTACGAGCAGTACTTC. Encoded protein: CASSVQGSYEQYF.

This chain joins TRBV11-1 and TRBJ1-1, with 9 bases fitting TRBD1. This CDR3 contains 13 residues. Germline CDR1 and CDR2: SGHAT and FQDESV (reference sequence). The V and J ends lost 8 bases and 4 bases, in that order; junction bases with no gene match: 5. DNA for the CDR3: TGTGCCAGCCGACGACAGGGGGGCACTGAAGCTTTCTTT. Its translation is CASRRQGGTEAFF.

This chain's CDR3 is CASSRSGRAGNEQFF. The CDR3 DNA is TGTGCCAGCAGTCGTAGCGGGAGGGCCGGGAATGAGCAGTTCTTC. This chain connects TRBV11-2 to TRBJ2-1, with 11 nucleotides matching TRBD2. Germline CDR1 reads SGHAT; CDR2 reads FQNNGV. This CDR3 has 15 amino acids. J lost 7 bases, V lost 6 bases, and 8 bases had no gene match.